This T cell receptor beta chain was sequenced in a study of T cells in Graves' hyperthyroidism and ophthalmopathy. These patients, aged 18 to 65, had recently diagnosed hyperthyroidism lasting under 2 months. RNA transcripts gave rise to amplified TCR beta CDR3 regions. The TCR CDR3 was amplified in a first-round RT-PCR using the HTBI primer set. TCRdb re-called the multiplex PCR reads with MiXCR, one entry per CDR3 protein. The sample consists of fewer than 900,000 distinct CDR3 sequences, roughly 15% of them appearing once. This TCR derives from a man aged 18 to 30 with Graves' hyperthyroidism. The sequencing sample was made of blood.

CDR3 residues: CASSFLLGGETQYF. The DNA of the CDR3 is TGTGCCAGCAGCTTTCTTCTCGGGGGGGAGACCCAGTACTTC. This chain connects TRBV7-2 to TRBJ2-5; TRBD2 aligns across 7 bases. The ends lost 3 bases at V and 5 bases at J; junction bases unmatched: 6. Germline V CDR1 and CDR2: SGHTA, FQGNSA. The CDR3 runs 14 residues.